These 20 T cell receptor beta chains were all obtained from the same sample, sequenced in a study of TIL therapy for anti-PD-1-resistant metastatic lung cancer. This was the immunoSEQ v3 assay. The table came from immunoSEQ multiplex PCR; TCRdb's copy has only in-frame clones and leaves some out. This table has 50,000 to 70,000 clones, about 69% appearing once. Time point denoted: pre-treatment sample, taken before nivolumab and TIL therapy. This sample comprised blood, obtained at baseline. The receptor source for this set is a person aged 25 to 79 with non-small cell lung cancer.

The chain couples TRBV10-2 to TRBJ2-1, with 7 bases lining up with TRBD2. The CDR3 is 15 residues long. Germline CDR1 is WSHSY and CDR2 is SAAADI. The V gene end was trimmed by 6 bases and the J gene end by 7 bases; junction bases not matched to a gene: 12. The CDR3 region is CASRNALAAENEQFF. The CDR3 DNA is TGCGCCAGCAGAAACGCTCTAGCGGCGGAGAATGAGCAGTTCTTC.

The V and J genes are TRBV5-5 and TRBJ2-5, with 9 bases fitting TRBD1. Germline V gene lookup returns CDR1 SGHKS and CDR2 YYEKEE (reference sequence). V shed 2 bases and J 4 bases; nucleotides not matched to a gene: 6. The CDR3 is 15 residues long. This CDR3 is CASSFGTGGAETQYF. The DNA of the CDR3 is TGTGCCAGCAGCTTCGGAACAGGGGGCGCAGAGACCCAGTACTTC.

This clone turned up a few times. The chain is built from TRBV11-3 and TRBJ1-4; D may be TRBD1 (5 bases). The V gene lost 1 base and the J gene lost 0 bases, with 9 bases spanning the gap. This CDR3 comprises 16 residues. Looked up from germline, CDR1 is SGHNT and CDR2 is YENEEA. In nucleotides, the CDR3 is TGTGCCAGCAGCTTAGGTCGACAGCCAACTAATGAAAAACTGTTTTTT. Translating it yields CASSLGRQPTNEKLFF.

This chain connects TRBV7-3 to TRBJ2-7; 9 bases are a match to TRBD1. The CDR3 is 14 residues long. The germline gives CDR1 SGHTA, CDR2 FQGTGA. With V trimmed by 4 bases and J by 2 bases, 3 bases remained unmatched. The CDR3: CASSWGQGPYEQYF. The DNA of the CDR3 is TGTGCCAGCAGCTGGGGACAGGGTCCCTACGAGCAGTACTTC.

In this sample, this clone turned up a few times. CDR3 amino acids: CAISESTDNYGYTF. In DNA form, the CDR3 reads TGTGCCATCAGTGAGTCGACGGATAACTATGGCTACACCTTC. V usage is TRBV10-3 and J usage is TRBJ1-2; D is uncertain. Looked up from germline, CDR1 is ENHRY and CDR2 is SYGVKD. V lost 0 bases and J 1 base, leaving 6 bases between the germline ends. The CDR3 contains 14 residues.

This chain links TRBV5-4 with TRBJ1-2, with 7 bases that match TRBD1. With V trimmed by 4 bases and J by 5 bases, 11 bases remained unmatched. The germline V gene encodes CDR1 SGHNT and CDR2 YYREEE (reference sequence). The CDR3 runs to 15 residues. In nucleotides, the CDR3 is TGTGCCAGCAGCGCCGGACAGGAGAGGGTATATGGCTACACCTTC. This gives the protein CASSAGQERVYGYTF.

The genes are TRBV6-6 and TRBJ1-4; possibly TRBD1 for D (6 bases). The V end lost 4 bases, the J end lost 7 bases, and 13 bases lay between the germline ends. The CDR3 totals 14 residues. Germline V gene lookup returns CDR1 MNHNY and CDR2 SVGAGI (reference sequence). The chain's CDR3 is CASSSNRAFEKLFF. Here the CDR3 DNA reads TGTGCCAGCAGTTCGAACAGGGCTTTTGAAAAACTGTTTTTT.

V usage is TRBV19 and J usage is TRBJ1-2; D not certain. Per germline, CDR1 LNHDA and CDR2 SQIVND (reference sequence). The CDR3 runs 16 residues. V gave up 1 base and J gave up 4 bases, with 16 bases separating them. The CDR3 DNA follows: TGTGCCAGTAGTATAGGGTACAGCTACCTTTTCTATGGCTACACCTTC. Its translation is CASSIGYSYLFYGYTF. The full variable domain, in which reference TRBV19 and TRBJ1-2 provide the parts outside the CDR3, is DGGITQSPKYLFRKEGQNVTLSCEQNLNHDAMYWYRQDPGQGLRLIYYSQIVNDFQKGDIAEGYSVSREKKESFPLTVTSAQKNPTAFYLCASSIGYSYLFYGYTFGSGTRLTVV.

The chain employs TRBV18 and TRBJ1-5; the D is unclear. The V end was cut by 4 bases, the J end by 1 base, with 2 bases between. The CDR3 length is 12 residues. Per germline, CDR1 KGHSH and CDR2 LQKENI. CDR3 loop: CASSRSNQPQHF. CDR3 bases: TGTGCCAGCTCACGAAGCAATCAGCCCCAGCATTTT.

The chain carries TRBV4-2 and TRBJ2-1, with TRBD2 matching 10 bases. The CDR3 is made up of 15 amino acids. The germline CDR1 and CDR2 sequences are LGHNA and YNFKEQ. The V segment lost 6 bases and the J segment 4 bases; nucleotides outside the gene matches: 6. The CDR3 region has the DNA TGTGCCAGCAGTCTCCGACTAGCGGGTTACAATGAGCAGTTCTTC. This gives the protein CASSLRLAGYNEQFF.

The count of this clone is one. The V gene is TRBV7-9, the J gene TRBJ1-2, with D possibly being TRBD1 (5 bases). The germline V and J ends were trimmed by 0 bases and 8 bases, with 13 bases remaining between them. This CDR3 has 14 amino acids. Germline V CDR1 and CDR2: SEHNR, FQNEAQ (reference sequence). The CDR3, as DNA: TGTGCCAGCAGCTTAGCGGGGACCGATGGGGGCTACACCTTC. The encoded protein is CASSLAGTDGGYTF. Combining the CDR3 with reference TRBV7-9 and TRBJ1-2 gives the whole variable domain DTGVSQNPRHKITKRGQNVTFRCDPISEHNRLYWYRQTLGQGPEFLTYFQNEAQLEKSRLLSDRFSAERPKGSFSTLEIQRTEQGDSAMYLCASSLAGTDGGYTFGSGTRLTVV.

This clone was counted between two and nine times. The rearrangement joins TRBV9 to TRBJ1-1; TRBD1 is a possible D gene (5 bases). The V end was cut by 2 bases, the J end by 7 bases, with 12 bases between. CDR1 and CDR2 from the germline V gene are SGDLS and YYNGEE. The CDR3 covers 13 residues. In nucleotides, the CDR3 is TGTGCCAGCAGCGTCAACCCCAGGGATGAAGCTTTCTTT. Translating gives CASSVNPRDEAFF.

V is TRBV5-1 and J is TRBJ2-1; D might be TRBD2 (5 bases). The V end lost 0 bases, the J end lost 4 bases, and 11 bases lay between the germline ends. Germline CDR1 SGHRS, CDR2 YFSETQ. This CDR3 has 15 amino acids. The CDR3 nucleotides read TGCGCCAGCAGCTTGGTGACTAAGTCTTACAATGAGCAGTTCTTC. Encoded protein: CASSLVTKSYNEQFF.

This clone was recorded once. This chain links TRBV7-9 with TRBJ2-3, with no clear D. V was pared by 5 bases and J by 5 bases, with 5 bases between. The germline gives CDR1 SEHNR, CDR2 FQNEAQ (reference sequence). The CDR3 length is 11 residues. The CDR3 protein is CASSTQDTQYF. CDR3 sequence (DNA): TGTGCCAGCAGCACTCAAGATACGCAGTATTTT.

The chain joins TRBV11-2 to TRBJ2-1; 11 nucleotides match TRBD2. This CDR3 comprises 17 residues. The J segment lost 5 bases and the V segment lost 4 bases, leaving 10 bases of the junction unmatched. Germline lookup yields CDR1 SGHAT and CDR2 FQNNGV. The CDR3 DNA follows: TGTGCCAGCAGCTCCTCGCCATCTAGCGGGAGGCACAATGAGCAGTTCTTC. Its translation: CASSSSPSSGRHNEQFF.

The rearrangement links TRBV5-1 to TRBJ1-1; D is unclear. The CDR3 runs to 14 residues. Germline-derived CDR1 and CDR2 are SGHRS and YFSETQ. V was clipped by 0 bases and J by 4 bases, with 10 bases between them. The CDR3, as DNA: TGCGCCAGCAGCTTGGAGGGCGCGGGCACTGAAGCTTTCTTT. It yields the protein CASSLEGAGTEAFF. The entire variable domain, with the rest obtained from reference TRBV5-1 and TRBJ1-1, is as follows: KAGVTQTPRYLIKTRGQQVTLSCSPISGHRSVSWYQQTPGQGLQFLFEYFSETQRNKGNFPGRFSGRQFSNSRSEMNVSTLELGDSALYLCASSLEGAGTEAFFGQGTRLTVV.

This chain connects TRBV27 to TRBJ1-2; D is unclear. CDR3 length: 13 residues. Germline V gene sequence: CDR1 MNHEY, CDR2 SMNVEV (reference sequence). V was clipped by 4 bases and J by 3 bases, with 9 bases between them. The CDR3 loop is CASSSQRHYGYTF. The CDR3 DNA follows: TGTGCCAGCAGTTCCCAAAGACACTATGGCTACACCTTC.

The chain combines TRBV27 with TRBJ1-2; D may be TRBD1 (5 bases). The V gene's germline CDR1 is MNHEY and CDR2 SMNVEV (reference sequence). The CDR3 covers 13 residues. Trimming left V 2 bases short and J 4 bases short, with 8 bases between. This CDR3 is CASSLTRAYGYTF. The CDR3 bases are TGTGCCAGCAGTTTAACCAGGGCCTATGGCTACACCTTC.

This clone has a single count. The J gene is TRBJ2-7, the V gene TRBV5-5, with D perhaps given as TRBD1 or TRBD2 (6 bases each). Trimming took 0 bases from V and 3 from J, leaving 13 bases between them. In germline, CDR1 is SGHKS, CDR2 YYEKEE (reference sequence). This CDR3 region has 15 residues. This CDR3 is CASSLAGGGSYEQYF. CDR3 DNA: TGTGCCAGCAGCTTGGCCGGGGGCGGCAGCTACGAGCAGTACTTC.

The rearrangement links TRBV7-3 to TRBJ2-2; the D gene could be TRBD1 or TRBD2 (5 bases each). V lost 1 base and J 7 bases, leaving 10 bases between the germline ends. Germline CDR1 SGHTA, CDR2 FQGTGA. This CDR3 is 14 amino acids long. The CDR3 nucleotides read TGTGCCAGCAGCTTAAATAGTGGGGGCGGGGAGCTGTTTTTT. This sequence encodes CASSLNSGGGELFF. Looking up the rest from reference TRBV7-3 and TRBJ2-2 gives the full variable domain: GAGVSQTPSNKVTEKGKYVELRCDPISGHTALYWYRQSLGQGPEFLIYFQGTGAADDSGLPNDRFFAVRPEGSVSTLKIQRTERGDSAVYLCASSLNSGGGELFFGEGSRLTVL.